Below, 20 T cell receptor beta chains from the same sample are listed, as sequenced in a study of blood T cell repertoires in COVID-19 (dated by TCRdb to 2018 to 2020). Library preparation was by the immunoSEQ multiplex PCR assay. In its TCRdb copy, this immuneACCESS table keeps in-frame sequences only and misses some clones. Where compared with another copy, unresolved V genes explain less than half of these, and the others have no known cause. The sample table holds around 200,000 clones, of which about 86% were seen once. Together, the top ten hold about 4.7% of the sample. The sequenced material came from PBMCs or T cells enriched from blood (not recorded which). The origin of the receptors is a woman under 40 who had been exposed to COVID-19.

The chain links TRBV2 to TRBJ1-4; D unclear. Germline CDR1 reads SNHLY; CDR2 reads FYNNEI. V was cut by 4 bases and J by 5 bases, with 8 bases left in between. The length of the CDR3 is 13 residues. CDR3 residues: CASSGPMNEKLFF. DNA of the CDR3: TGTGCCAGCAGTGGGCCAATGAATGAAAAACTGTTTTTT.

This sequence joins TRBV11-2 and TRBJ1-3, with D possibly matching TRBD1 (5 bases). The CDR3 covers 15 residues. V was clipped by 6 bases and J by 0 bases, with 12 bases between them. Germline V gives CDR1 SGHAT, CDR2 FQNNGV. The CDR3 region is CASSLRQTSGNTIYF. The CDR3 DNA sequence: TGTGCCAGCAGTCTTCGACAGACCTCTGGAAACACCATATATTTT.

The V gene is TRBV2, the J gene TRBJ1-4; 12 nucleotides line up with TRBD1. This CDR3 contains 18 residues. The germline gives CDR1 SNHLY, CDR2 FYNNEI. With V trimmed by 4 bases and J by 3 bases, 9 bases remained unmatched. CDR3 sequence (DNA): TGTGCCAGCAGTGGCCGCTCGGGACAGGGGGCCTCTAATGAAAAACTGTTTTTT. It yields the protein CASSGRSGQGASNEKLFF. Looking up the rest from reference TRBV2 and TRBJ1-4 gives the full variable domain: EPEVTQTPSHQVTQMGQEVILRCVPISNHLYFYWYRQILGQKVEFLVSFYNNEISEKSEIFDDQFSVERPDGSNFTLKIRSTKLEDSAMYFCASSGRSGQGASNEKLFFGSGTQLSVL.

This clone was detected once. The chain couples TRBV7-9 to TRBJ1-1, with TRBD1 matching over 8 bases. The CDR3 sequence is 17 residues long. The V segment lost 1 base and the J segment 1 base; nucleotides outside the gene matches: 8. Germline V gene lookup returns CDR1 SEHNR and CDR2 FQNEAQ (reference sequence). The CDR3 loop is CASSLGQGAIGNTEAFF. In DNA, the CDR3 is TGTGCCAGCAGCTTAGGCCAGGGGGCAATCGGGAACACTGAAGCTTTCTTT.

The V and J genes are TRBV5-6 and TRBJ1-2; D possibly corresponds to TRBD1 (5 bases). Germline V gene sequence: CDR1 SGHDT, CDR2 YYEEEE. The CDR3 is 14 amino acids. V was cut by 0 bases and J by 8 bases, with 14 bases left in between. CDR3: CASSLGQHSAGYTF. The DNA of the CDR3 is TGTGCCAGCAGCTTGGGACAGCATTCAGCGGGCTACACCTTC. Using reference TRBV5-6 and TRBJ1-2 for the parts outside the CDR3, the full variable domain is DAGVTQSPTHLIKTRGQQVTLRCSPKSGHDTVSWYQQALGQGPQFIFQYYEEEERQRGNFPDRFSGHQFPNYSSELNVNALLLGDSALYLCASSLGQHSAGYTFGSGTRLTVV.

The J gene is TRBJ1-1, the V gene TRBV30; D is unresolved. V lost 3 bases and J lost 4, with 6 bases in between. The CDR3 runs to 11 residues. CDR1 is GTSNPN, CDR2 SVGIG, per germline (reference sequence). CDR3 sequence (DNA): TGTGCCTGGAGCCCCCTCACTGAAGCTTTCTTT. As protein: CAWSPLTEAFF.

As DNA, the CDR3 is TGCGCCAGACCGGGACTAGCGGGGGGCCCTCAAGAGACCCAGTACTTC. This gives the protein CARPGLAGGPQETQYF. The rearrangement links TRBV10-1 to TRBJ2-5, with 15 bases fitting TRBD2. The V segment lost 9 bases and the J segment 2 bases; nucleotides outside the gene matches: 7. CDR3 length: 16 residues. Germline V lookup: CDR1 WNHNN, CDR2 SYGVQD (reference sequence).

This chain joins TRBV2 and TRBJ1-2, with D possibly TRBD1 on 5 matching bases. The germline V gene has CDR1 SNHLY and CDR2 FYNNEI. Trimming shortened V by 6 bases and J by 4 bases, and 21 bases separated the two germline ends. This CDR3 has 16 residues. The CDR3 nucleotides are TGTGCCAGCAGCGGGGAGGGGTCAGGACTCCTCTATGGCTACACCTTC. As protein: CASSGEGSGLLYGYTF.

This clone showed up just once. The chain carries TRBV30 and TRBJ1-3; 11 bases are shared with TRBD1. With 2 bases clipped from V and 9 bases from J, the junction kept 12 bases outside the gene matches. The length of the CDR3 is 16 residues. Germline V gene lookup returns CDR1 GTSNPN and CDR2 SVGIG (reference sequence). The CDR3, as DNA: TGTGCCTGGAGTCTAAGGGACAGGGGGAACAGGGGCACCATATATTTT. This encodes CAWSLRDRGNRGTIYF.

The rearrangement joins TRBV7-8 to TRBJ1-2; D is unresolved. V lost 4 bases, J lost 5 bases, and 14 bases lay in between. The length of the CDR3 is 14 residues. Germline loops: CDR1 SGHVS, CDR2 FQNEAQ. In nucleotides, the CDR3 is TGTGCCAGCAGCTCAACAGCCCGAGGGTATGGCTACACCTTC. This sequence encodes CASSSTARGYGYTF.

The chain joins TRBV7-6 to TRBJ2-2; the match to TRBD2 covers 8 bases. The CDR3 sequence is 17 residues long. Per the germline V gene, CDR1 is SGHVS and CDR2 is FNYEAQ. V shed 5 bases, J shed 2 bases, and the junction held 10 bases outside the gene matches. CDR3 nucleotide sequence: TGTGCCAGCAGCCCACTTGGGCGGGGGGCTAACACCGGGGAGCTGTTTTTT. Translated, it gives CASSPLGRGANTGELFF.

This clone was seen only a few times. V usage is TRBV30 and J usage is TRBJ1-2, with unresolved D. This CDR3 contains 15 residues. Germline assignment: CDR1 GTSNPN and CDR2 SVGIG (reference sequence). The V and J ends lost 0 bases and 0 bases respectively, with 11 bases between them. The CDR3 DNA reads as TGTGCCTGGAGTGTAAAGCGCACTTCTAACTATGGCTACACCTTC. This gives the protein CAWSVKRTSNYGYTF.

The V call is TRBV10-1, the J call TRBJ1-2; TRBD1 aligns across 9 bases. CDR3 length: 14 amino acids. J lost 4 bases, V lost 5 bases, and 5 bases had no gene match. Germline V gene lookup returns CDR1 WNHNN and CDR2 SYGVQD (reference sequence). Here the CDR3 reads CASSPGTGPYGYTF. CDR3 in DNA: TGCGCCAGCAGTCCCGGGACAGGGCCCTATGGCTACACCTTC.

The CDR3 sequence: CASRRTGDEAFF. Written as DNA, the CDR3 is TGTGCCAGCAGGAGGACAGGGGATGAAGCTTTCTTT. This chain connects TRBV2 to TRBJ1-1; 9 nucleotides line up with TRBD1. The ends lost 6 bases at V and 7 bases at J; junction bases unmatched: 3. CDR3 size: 12 residues. The germline V gene has CDR1 SNHLY and CDR2 FYNNEI. The whole variable domain, remainder taken from reference TRBV2 and TRBJ1-1, is EPEVTQTPSHQVTQMGQEVILRCVPISNHLYFYWYRQILGQKVEFLVSFYNNEISEKSEIFDDQFSVERPDGSNFTLKIRSTKLEDSAMYFCASRRTGDEAFFGQGTRLTVV.

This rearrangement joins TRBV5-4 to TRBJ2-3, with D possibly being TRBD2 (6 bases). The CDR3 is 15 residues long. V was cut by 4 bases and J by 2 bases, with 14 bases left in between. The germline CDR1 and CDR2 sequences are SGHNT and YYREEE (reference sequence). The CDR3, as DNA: TGTGCCAGCAGCGCTCTCGGAGGGGACACAGATACGCAGTATTTT. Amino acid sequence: CASSALGGDTDTQYF.

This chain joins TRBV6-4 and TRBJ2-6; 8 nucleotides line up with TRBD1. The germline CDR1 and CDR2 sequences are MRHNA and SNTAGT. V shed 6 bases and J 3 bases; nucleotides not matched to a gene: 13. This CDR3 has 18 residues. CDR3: CASSRGTGRGLGANVLTF. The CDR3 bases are TGTGCCAGCAGCCGGGGCACCGGCAGGGGGCTTGGGGCCAACGTCCTGACTTTC.

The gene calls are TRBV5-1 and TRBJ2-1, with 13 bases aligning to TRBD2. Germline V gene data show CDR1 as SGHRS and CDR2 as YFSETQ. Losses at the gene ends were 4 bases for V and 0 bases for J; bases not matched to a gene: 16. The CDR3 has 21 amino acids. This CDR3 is CASSLGLAGARRLSSYNEQFF. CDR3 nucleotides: TGCGCCAGCAGCCTCGGACTAGCGGGGGCGCGACGCCTGAGCTCCTACAATGAGCAGTTCTTC.

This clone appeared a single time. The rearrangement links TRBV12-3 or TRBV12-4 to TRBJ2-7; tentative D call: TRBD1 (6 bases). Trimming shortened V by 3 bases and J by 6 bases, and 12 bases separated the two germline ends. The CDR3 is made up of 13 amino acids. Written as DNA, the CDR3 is TGTGCCAGCAGTTTTTGGCAGGGGCGCGAGCAGTACTTC. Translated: CASSFWQGREQYF.

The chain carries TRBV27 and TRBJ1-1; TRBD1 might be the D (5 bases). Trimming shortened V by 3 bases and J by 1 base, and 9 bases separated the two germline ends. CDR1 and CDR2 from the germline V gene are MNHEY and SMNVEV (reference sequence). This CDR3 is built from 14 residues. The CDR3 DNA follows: TGTGCCAGCAGTTTGACAGTCACGAACACTGAAGCTTTCTTT. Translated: CASSLTVTNTEAFF.

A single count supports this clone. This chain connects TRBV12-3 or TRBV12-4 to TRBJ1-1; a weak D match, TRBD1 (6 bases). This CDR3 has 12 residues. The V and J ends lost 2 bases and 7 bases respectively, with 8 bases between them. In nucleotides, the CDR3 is TGTGCCAGCAGTTTAAGGACAGATGAAGCTTTCTTT. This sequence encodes CASSLRTDEAFF.